This T cell receptor beta chain emerged from a study of T cells after yellow fever vaccination. Study information: Preparation used SMART-Seq v4 Ultra Low Input for the low-cell-number fractions. Findings and caveats of the study: Reappearance after the booster was seen for most primary-vaccination clones, at 95% to 97% CD4 and around 88% CD8. Abundant clonotypes from the bulk population could get into FACS-sorted repertoires as contaminants.

MiXCR, applied by TCRdb to the 5' RACE reads, yields one record per CDR3 protein. The repertoire has roughly 110,000 distinct CDR3 sequences, approximately 8.4% of them found once; the top ten carry about 25%. This clonotype was counted ten times or more. The antigen is unknown. Germline V CDR1 and CDR2: LGHDT, YNNKEL (reference sequence). V lost 7 bases and J 3 bases, leaving 15 bases between the germline ends. The CDR3 loop spans 15 amino acids. The material was CD8+ T cells sorted from PBMCs, obtained 45 days after the yellow fever booster vaccination. V usage is TRBV3-1 and J usage is TRBJ2-2, with a weak D call TRBD1 (5 bases). The sequence was obtained from a young man who received the YFV17D yellow fever vaccine. Here the CDR3 DNA reads TGTGCCAGCACCCTAGGGGCGTCGTACACCGGGGAGCTGTTTTTT. This translates into CASTLGASYTGELFF.